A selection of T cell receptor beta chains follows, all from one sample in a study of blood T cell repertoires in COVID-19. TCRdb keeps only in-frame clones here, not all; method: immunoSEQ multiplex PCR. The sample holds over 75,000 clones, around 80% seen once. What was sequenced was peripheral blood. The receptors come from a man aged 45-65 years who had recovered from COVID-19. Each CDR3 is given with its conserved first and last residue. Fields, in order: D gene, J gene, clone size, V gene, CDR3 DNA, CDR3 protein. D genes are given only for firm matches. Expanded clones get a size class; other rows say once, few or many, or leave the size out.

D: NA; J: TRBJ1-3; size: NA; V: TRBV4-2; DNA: TGTGCCAGCAGCCAAGATCGGGGGATGGCTGGAAACACCATATATTTT; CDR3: CASSQDRGMAGNTIYF
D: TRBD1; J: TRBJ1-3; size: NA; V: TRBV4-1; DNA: TGCGCCAGCAGCGCCAGAAACAGGGGGCTAGGAAACACCATATATTTT; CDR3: CASSARNRGLGNTIYF
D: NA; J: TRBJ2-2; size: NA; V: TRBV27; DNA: TGTGCCAGCAGTTTATGGGACGGGGGAACCGGGGAGCTGTTTTTT; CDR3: CASSLWDGGTGELFF
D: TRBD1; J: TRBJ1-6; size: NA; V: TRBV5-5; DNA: TGTGCCAGCAGACGGGACAGCGATTATTCACCCCTCCACTTT; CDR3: CASRRDSDYSPLHF
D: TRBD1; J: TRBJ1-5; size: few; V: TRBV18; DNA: TGTGCCAGCTCACCCCAGGGACAGTTGAATCAGCCCCAGCATTTT; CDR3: CASSPQGQLNQPQHF
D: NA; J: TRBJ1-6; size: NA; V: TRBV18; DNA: TGTGCCAGCTCACCACTCGACAGTGGCTCACCCCTCCACTTT; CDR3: CASSPLDSGSPLHF
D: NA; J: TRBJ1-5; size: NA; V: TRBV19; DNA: TGTGCCAGTAGTATAGGTTTGGTTGGGACAAGCCTTAGGCAGCCCCAGCATTTT; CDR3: CASSIGLVGTSLRQPQHF
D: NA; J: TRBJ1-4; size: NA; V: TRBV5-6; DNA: TGTGCCAGCAGCTTTCTTAAGTTGAGTGAAAAACTGTTTTTT; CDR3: CASSFLKLSEKLFF
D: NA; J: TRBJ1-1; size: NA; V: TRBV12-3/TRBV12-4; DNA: TGTGCCAGCACCGACCTAGGGACAACTTTCTTT; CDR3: CASTDLGTTFF
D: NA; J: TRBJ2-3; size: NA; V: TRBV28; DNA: TGTGCCAGCAGAGTAGGGGCAGATACGCAGTATTTT; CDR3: CASRVGADTQYF